The 24 T cell receptor beta chains listed next were all sequenced from one sample in a study of T-cell memory formation after mild COVID-19. One entry per CDR3 protein, called by TCRdb with MiXCR from the 5' RACE reads. The table shows fewer than 250,000 distinct CDR3 sequences, with 27% occurring only once. Sequenced input: PBMCs or a T cell subset sorted from them (not recorded which). Receptor source: an adult woman who had mild COVID-19 (a few samples of this study predate the infection). Cell type and time point are not known.

The chain recombines TRBV5-6 with TRBJ1-2; weak D call: TRBD1 (6 bases). Germline-derived CDR1 and CDR2 are SGHDT and YYEEEE. The V gene lost 4 bases and the J gene lost 5 bases, with 21 bases spanning the gap. The CDR3 is 16 residues long. The CDR3 sequence: CASSQIRDTGLYGYTF. CDR3 sequence (DNA): TGTGCCAGCAGCCAAATCCGGGACACGGGGCTATATGGCTACACCTTC.

J is TRBJ1-2 and V is TRBV6-2 or TRBV6-3; 8 nucleotides align to TRBD1. CDR1 MNHEY and CDR2 SVGEGT come from the germline V gene. V gave up 4 bases and J gave up 5 bases; unmatched junction bases: 9. This CDR3 is built from 15 residues. The CDR3 DNA reads as TGTGCCAGCAGTTCGAGGCCGCAGGGGGCTTATGGCTACACCTTC. This translates into CASSSRPQGAYGYTF.

This clonotype came up a few times. J is TRBJ2-4 and V is TRBV12-3 or TRBV12-4; TRBD1 matches 7 bases. This CDR3 region has 14 residues. V dropped 6 bases and J dropped 0; count of bases not matched to a gene: 2. The CDR3 here is CASSWDRAKNIQYF. Here the CDR3 DNA reads TGTGCCAGCAGCTGGGACAGAGCCAAAAACATTCAGTACTTC.

The gene calls are TRBV7-3 and TRBJ2-3; D uncertain. Germline CDR1 and CDR2: SGHTA and FQGTGA. CDR3 length: 14 residues. Trimming stripped 10 bases from V and 0 bases from J, with 14 bases between. The CDR3 protein is CATKPAPSTDTQYF. DNA of the CDR3: TGTGCCACCAAACCGGCACCCAGCACAGATACGCAGTATTTT.

In its sample, this clonotype was seen a few times. J is TRBJ1-5 and V is TRBV15; 10 bases line up with TRBD1. CDR1 is LNHNV and CDR2 is YYDKDF in the germline V gene (reference sequence). V was pared by 3 bases and J by 0 bases, with 14 bases of the junction left unmatched. This CDR3 spans 20 amino acids. The CDR3: CATSREEPGQGLHSNQPQHF. The CDR3 nucleotides read TGTGCCACCAGCAGGGAGGAGCCGGGACAGGGGTTACATAGCAATCAGCCCCAGCATTTT.

This clonotype was observed a handful of times. The chain couples TRBV6-2 or TRBV6-3 to TRBJ2-7, with D maybe TRBD2 (6 bases). The germline V gene encodes CDR1 MNHEY and CDR2 SVGEGT. The V end was cut by 4 bases, the J end by 3 bases, with 13 bases between. CDR3 length: 14 residues. The CDR3 DNA reads TGTGCCAGCAGTTCCATAACGACTAGCTACGAGCAGTACTTC. Protein: CASSSITTSYEQYF.

This clonotype was detected a few times. The chain has TRBV12-3 or TRBV12-4 and TRBJ1-2; D is perhaps TRBD1 (6 bases). The V gene lost 8 bases and the J gene lost 0 bases, with 10 bases spanning the gap. The CDR3 is 13 residues long. CDR3 region: CASGDNPNYGYTF. CDR3 nucleotides: TGTGCCAGCGGGGACAACCCTAACTATGGCTACACCTTC.

The chain couples TRBV9 to TRBJ2-2; D gene ambiguous. The CDR3 is 13 amino acids. Looked up from germline, CDR1 is SGDLS and CDR2 is YYNGEE. Trimming shortened V by 3 bases and J by 7 bases, and 10 bases separated the two germline ends. In DNA form, the CDR3 reads TGTGCCAGCAGCGCCGGGCCGGTCGGGGAGCTGTTTTTT. This translates into CASSAGPVGELFF.

This clonotype was seen only a few times. The chain recombines TRBV9 with TRBJ2-7, with D perhaps matching TRBD1 (6 bases). The germline V gene has CDR1 SGDLS and CDR2 YYNGEE. The CDR3 is 13 amino acids. Trimming took 3 bases from V and 3 from J, leaving 10 bases between them. CDR3 loop: CASSAGDGYEQYF. CDR3 coding DNA: TGTGCCAGCAGCGCAGGGGATGGCTACGAGCAGTACTTC.

V is TRBV4-2 and J is TRBJ2-3; 7 nucleotides align to TRBD2. The junction had 0 bases not matched to a gene; V was cut back by 2 bases and J by 1 base. The CDR3 sequence is 14 residues long. CDR1 LGHNA and CDR2 YNFKEQ come from the germline V gene. This CDR3 reads CASSQRGGTDTQYF. The CDR3 DNA follows: TGTGCCAGCAGCCAACGGGGGGGCACAGATACGCAGTATTTT.

This chain uses TRBV4-3 with TRBJ1-1; D gene unclear. Germline CDR1 reads LGHNA; CDR2 reads YSLEER. V lost 4 bases, J lost 7 bases, and 19 bases lay in between. CDR3 length: 15 residues. CDR3 region: CASSRDRTGDVEAFF. The CDR3 DNA sequence: TGCGCCAGCAGCCGGGATAGGACCGGTGACGTTGAAGCTTTCTTT.

The chain has TRBV20-1 and TRBJ2-7; D is unresolved. V lost 0 bases, J lost 2 bases, and 11 bases lay in between. Looked up from germline, CDR1 is DFQATT and CDR2 is SNEGSKA (reference sequence). The CDR3 sequence is 14 residues long. CDR3 amino acids: CSARDTKFAYEQYF. The CDR3 DNA sequence: TGCAGTGCTAGAGACACTAAGTTCGCCTACGAGCAGTACTTC.

This chain joins TRBV7-2 and TRBJ1-2, with D possibly matching TRBD1 (5 bases). Germline V gene sequence: CDR1 SGHTA, CDR2 FQGNSA. Trimming cost V 0 bases and J 0 bases, with 8 bases left between them. This CDR3 contains 15 residues. This CDR3 reads CASSLASGANYGYTF. CDR3 nucleotide sequence: TGTGCCAGCAGCTTAGCGTCGGGGGCTAACTATGGCTACACCTTC.

This clonotype was detected many times. The rearrangement uses TRBV5-1 and TRBJ2-1; 10 positions match TRBD2. J was trimmed by 5 bases and V by 2 bases; bases with no gene match: 1. The length of the CDR3 is 14 residues. The germline V gene has CDR1 SGHRS and CDR2 YFSETQ. CDR3 region: CASSFLAGDNEQFF. CDR3 nucleotides: TGCGCCAGCAGCTTCCTAGCGGGGGACAATGAGCAGTTCTTC.

The chain recombines TRBV20-1 with TRBJ2-5; D might be TRBD1 or TRBD2, each matching 5 bases. The germline V gene has CDR1 DFQATT and CDR2 SNEGSKA (reference sequence). CDR3 length equals 15 residues. V was clipped by 3 bases and J by 4 bases, with 18 bases between them. CDR3 coding DNA: TGCAGTGCTAGGGACCCTCGGGACGCCTCAGAGACCCAGTACTTC. This sequence encodes CSARDPRDASETQYF.

This clonotype was seen a handful of times. The chain couples TRBV12-3 or TRBV12-4 to TRBJ1-1; TRBD1 agrees at 8 bases. This CDR3 has 18 residues. V trimming: 6 bases; J trimming: 2 bases; junction bases outside the gene matches: 17. The CDR3 nucleotides read TGTGCCAGCAGACTATCCGACAGGGGATTGGGGTCAAACACTGAAGCTTTCTTT. As protein: CASRLSDRGLGSNTEAFF.

This CDR3 reads CASSRQGSSYEQYF. DNA of the CDR3: TGTGCCAGCAGTCGACAGGGAAGCTCCTACGAGCAGTACTTC. The chain is built from TRBV12-3 or TRBV12-4 and TRBJ2-7; 7 nucleotides match TRBD1. The CDR3 has 14 residues. V gave up 5 bases and J gave up 0 bases; unmatched junction bases: 4.

The chain recombines TRBV19 with TRBJ2-7, with TRBD1 as a possible D gene (5 bases). This CDR3 is 12 amino acids long. V was pared by 7 bases and J by 3 bases, with 10 bases between. Germline V gene data show CDR1 as LNHDA and CDR2 as SQIVND (reference sequence). The CDR3 here is CASTNRNYEQYF. The CDR3 DNA reads TGTGCCAGTACCAACAGGAACTACGAGCAGTACTTC.

Only a few counts were recorded for this clonotype. The chain couples TRBV12-3 or TRBV12-4 to TRBJ2-7, with 9 bases lining up with TRBD1. This CDR3 comprises 15 residues. V gave up 7 bases and J gave up 1 base; unmatched junction bases: 8. The CDR3 protein is CASNLGQGRSYEQYF. CDR3 coding DNA: TGTGCCAGCAACCTGGGACAGGGTAGGTCCTACGAGCAGTACTTC.

The rearrangement links TRBV20-1 to TRBJ1-1, with D hard to call. This CDR3 spans 13 amino acids. Looked up from germline, CDR1 is DFQATT and CDR2 is SNEGSKA (reference sequence). With 5 bases removed from V and 1 base from J, the gap between germline ends came to 11 bases. This CDR3 is CSARHQPNTEAFF. The DNA of the CDR3 is TGCAGTGCTCGACACCAGCCGAACACTGAAGCTTTCTTT.

The chain combines TRBV7-9 with TRBJ1-1; maybe TRBD1 (5 bases). The V gene's germline CDR1 is SEHNR and CDR2 FQNEAQ (reference sequence). This CDR3 has 15 residues. V lost 5 bases, J lost 1 base, and 14 bases lay in between. The CDR3 sequence: CASSGTGTANTEAFF. DNA for the CDR3: TGTGCCAGCAGCGGCACCGGGACGGCGAACACTGAAGCTTTCTTT.

This clonotype was seen only a few times. The rearrangement joins TRBV6-6 to TRBJ2-7; D is ambiguous. From germline, CDR1 is MNHNY and CDR2 SVGAGI (reference sequence). The length of the CDR3 is 12 residues. Trimming pared 2 bases from V and 2 bases from J, leaving 4 bases between. The CDR3 here is CASSYVAYEQYF. The CDR3 region has the DNA TGTGCCAGCAGTTACGTAGCCTACGAGCAGTACTTC.

The chain carries TRBV19 and TRBJ2-3; 10 bases are shared with TRBD2. Germline CDR1 is LNHDA and CDR2 is SQIVND (reference sequence). There are 15 residues in the CDR3. Germline trimming cut 5 bases from V and 2 bases from J; bases unmatched to any gene: 4. CDR3 nucleotide sequence: TGTGCCAGTAGTTCGCTAGCGGGAGCCACAGATACGCAGTATTTT. It specifies CASSSLAGATDTQYF.

The chain combines TRBV20-1 with TRBJ2-1; D not certain. Trimming cost V 2 bases and J 4 bases, with 3 bases left between them. Germline V gene data show CDR1 as DFQATT and CDR2 as SNEGSKA (reference sequence). The CDR3 contains 11 residues. The CDR3 loop reads CSARTYNEQFF. In DNA form, the CDR3 reads TGCAGTGCTAGAACTTACAATGAGCAGTTCTTC.